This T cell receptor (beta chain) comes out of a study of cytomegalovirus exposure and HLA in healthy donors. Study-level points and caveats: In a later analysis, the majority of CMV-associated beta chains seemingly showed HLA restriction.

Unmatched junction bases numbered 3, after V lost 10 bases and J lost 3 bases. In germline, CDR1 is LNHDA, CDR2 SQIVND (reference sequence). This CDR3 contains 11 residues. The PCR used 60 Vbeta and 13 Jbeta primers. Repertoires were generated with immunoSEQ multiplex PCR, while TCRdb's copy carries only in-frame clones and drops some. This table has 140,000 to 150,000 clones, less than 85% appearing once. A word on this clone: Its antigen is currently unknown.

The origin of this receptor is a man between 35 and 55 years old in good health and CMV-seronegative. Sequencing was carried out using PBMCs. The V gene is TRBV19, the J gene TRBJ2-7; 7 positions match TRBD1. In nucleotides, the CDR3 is TGTGCCACTAGACAGGGCTACGAGCAGTACTTC. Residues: CATRQGYEQYF.